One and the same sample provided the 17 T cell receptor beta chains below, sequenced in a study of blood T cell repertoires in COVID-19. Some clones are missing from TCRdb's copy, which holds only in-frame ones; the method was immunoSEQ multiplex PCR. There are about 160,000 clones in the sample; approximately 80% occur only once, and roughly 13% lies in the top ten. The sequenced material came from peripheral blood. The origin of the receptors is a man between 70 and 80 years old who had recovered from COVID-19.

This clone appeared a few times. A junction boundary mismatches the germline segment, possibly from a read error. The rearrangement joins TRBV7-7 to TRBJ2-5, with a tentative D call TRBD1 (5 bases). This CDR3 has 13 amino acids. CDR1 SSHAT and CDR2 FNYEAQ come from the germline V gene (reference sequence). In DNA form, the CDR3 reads TGTGCTAGCAGCCTAGACAGTGTGGAGACCCAGTACTTC. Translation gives CASSLDSVETQYF.

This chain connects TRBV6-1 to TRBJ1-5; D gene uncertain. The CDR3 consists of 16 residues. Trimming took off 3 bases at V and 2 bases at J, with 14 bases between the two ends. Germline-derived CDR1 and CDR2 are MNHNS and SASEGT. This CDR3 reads CASSDQAGAGNQPQHF. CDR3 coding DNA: TGTGCCAGCAGTGATCAGGCCGGAGCGGGCAATCAGCCCCAGCATTTT.

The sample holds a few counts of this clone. The chain's CDR3 is CASSSTGRIFYEQYF. CDR3 DNA sequence: TGTGCCAGCAGTTCTACAGGGCGGATCTTTTACGAGCAGTACTTC. The chain recombines TRBV6-2 or TRBV6-3 with TRBJ2-7; possibly TRBD1 for D (6 bases). This CDR3 has 15 residues. Germline assignment: CDR1 MNHEY and CDR2 SVGEGT. The germline V and J ends were trimmed by 4 bases and 4 bases, with 17 bases remaining between them.

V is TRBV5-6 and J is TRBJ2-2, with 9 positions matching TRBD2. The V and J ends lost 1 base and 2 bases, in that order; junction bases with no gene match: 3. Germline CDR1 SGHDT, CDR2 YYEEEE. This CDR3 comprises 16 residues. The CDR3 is CASSLIAGANTGELFF. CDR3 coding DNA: TGTGCCAGCAGCTTGATAGCGGGAGCCAACACCGGGGAGCTGTTTTTT.

In nucleotides, the CDR3 is TGTGCCAGCAGTCGACAGGGGATTCACGAGCAGTACTTC. Translation gives CASSRQGIHEQYF. The chain links TRBV12-3 or TRBV12-4 to TRBJ2-7; 8 nucleotides align to TRBD1. The CDR3 loop spans 13 amino acids. After removal of 5 bases from V and 5 bases from J, the junction contained 5 bases not matched to a gene.

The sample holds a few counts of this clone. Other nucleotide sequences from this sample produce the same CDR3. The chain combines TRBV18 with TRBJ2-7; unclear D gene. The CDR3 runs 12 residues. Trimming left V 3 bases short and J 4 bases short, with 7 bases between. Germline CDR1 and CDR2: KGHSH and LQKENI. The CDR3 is CASSPDSYEQYF. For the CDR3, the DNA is TGTGCCAGCTCACCCGACTCGTACGAGCAGTACTTC.

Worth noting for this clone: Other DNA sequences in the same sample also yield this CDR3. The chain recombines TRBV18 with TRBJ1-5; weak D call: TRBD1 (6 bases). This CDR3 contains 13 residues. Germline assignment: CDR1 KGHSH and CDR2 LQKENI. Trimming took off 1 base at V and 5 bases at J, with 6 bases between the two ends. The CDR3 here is CASSPQGDQPQHF. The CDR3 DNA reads TGTGCCAGCTCACCACAGGGGGATCAGCCCCAGCATTTT.

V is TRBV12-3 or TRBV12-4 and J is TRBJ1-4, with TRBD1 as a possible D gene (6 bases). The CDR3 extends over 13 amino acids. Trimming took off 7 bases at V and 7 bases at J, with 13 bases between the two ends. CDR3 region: CASNRGGGEKLFF. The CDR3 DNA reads TGTGCCAGCAATCGGGGAGGGGGTGAAAAACTGTTTTTT.

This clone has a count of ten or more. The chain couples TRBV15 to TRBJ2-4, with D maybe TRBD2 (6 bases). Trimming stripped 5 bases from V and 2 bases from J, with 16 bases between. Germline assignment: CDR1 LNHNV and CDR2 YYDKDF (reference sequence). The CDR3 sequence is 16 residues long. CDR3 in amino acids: CATSRGLSLTKNIQYF. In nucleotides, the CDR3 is TGTGCCACCAGCCGTGGACTATCACTAACCAAAAACATTCAGTACTTC.

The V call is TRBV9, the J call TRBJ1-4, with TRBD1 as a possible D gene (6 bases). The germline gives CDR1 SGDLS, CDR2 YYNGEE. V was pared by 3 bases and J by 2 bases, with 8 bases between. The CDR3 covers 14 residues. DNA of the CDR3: TGTGCCAGCAGCGCACAGGGTACTAATGAAAAACTGTTTTTT. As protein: CASSAQGTNEKLFF.

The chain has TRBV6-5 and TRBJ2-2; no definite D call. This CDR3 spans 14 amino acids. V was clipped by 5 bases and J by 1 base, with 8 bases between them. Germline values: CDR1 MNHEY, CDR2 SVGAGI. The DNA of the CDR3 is TGTGCCAGCAGTCGGCAGGTGAACACCGGGGAGCTGTTTTTT. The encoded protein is CASSRQVNTGELFF.

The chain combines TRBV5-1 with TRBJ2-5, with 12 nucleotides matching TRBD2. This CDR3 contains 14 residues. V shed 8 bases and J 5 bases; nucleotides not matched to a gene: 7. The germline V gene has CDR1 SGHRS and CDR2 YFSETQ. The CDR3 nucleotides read TGCGCCAGTTCGACTAGCGGGAGAGGCGAGACCCAGTACTTC. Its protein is CASSTSGRGETQYF.

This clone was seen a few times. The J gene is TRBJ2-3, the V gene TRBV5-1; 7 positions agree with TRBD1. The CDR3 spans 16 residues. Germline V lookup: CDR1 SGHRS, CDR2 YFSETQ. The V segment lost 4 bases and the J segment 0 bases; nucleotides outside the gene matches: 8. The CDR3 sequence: CASSLQGYTSTDTQYF. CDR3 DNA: TGCGCCAGCAGCCTACAGGGGTATACTAGCACAGATACGCAGTATTTT.

CDR3 in amino acids: CASSFRFGPGELFF. The CDR3 bases are TGTGCCAGCAGCTTCAGATTCGGGCCGGGGGAACTGTTTTTT. The chain employs TRBV7-2 and TRBJ1-4; the D gene is possibly TRBD1 (5 bases). V was trimmed by 3 bases and J by 12 bases, leaving 17 bases between them. From germline, CDR1 is SGHTA and CDR2 FQGNSA. The CDR3 totals 14 residues.

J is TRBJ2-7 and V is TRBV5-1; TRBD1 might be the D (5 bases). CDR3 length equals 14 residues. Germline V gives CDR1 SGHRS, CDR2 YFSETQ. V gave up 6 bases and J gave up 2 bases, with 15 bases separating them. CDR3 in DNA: TGCGCCAGCAACACCGACAGTTCGGCCTACGAGCAGTACTTC. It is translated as CASNTDSSAYEQYF.

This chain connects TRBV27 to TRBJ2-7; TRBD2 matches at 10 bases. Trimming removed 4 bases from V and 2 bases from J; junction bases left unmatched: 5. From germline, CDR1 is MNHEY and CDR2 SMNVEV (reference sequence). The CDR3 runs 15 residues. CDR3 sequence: CASSSRTSGPYEQYF. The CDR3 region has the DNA TGTGCCAGCAGTTCCCGGACTAGCGGACCCTACGAGCAGTACTTC.

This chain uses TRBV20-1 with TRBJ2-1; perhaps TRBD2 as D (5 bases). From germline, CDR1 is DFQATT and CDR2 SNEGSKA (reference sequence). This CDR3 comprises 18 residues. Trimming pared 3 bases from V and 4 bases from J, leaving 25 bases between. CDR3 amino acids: CSASVGVSSSLVYNEQFF. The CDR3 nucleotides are TGCAGTGCTAGTGTGGGCGTATCTAGCTCTCTCGTTTACAATGAGCAGTTCTTC.